Each of the 3 T cell receptor beta chains below was sequenced from the same sample in a study of T cells in women clearing cervical HPV infection. Clones were sequenced by immunoSEQ multiplex PCR, and TCRdb holds only the in-frame ones, with some missing. The sample totals around 30,000 clones. The sequencing input was blood buffy coat. These receptor sequences come from a woman aged 18-70 years with a cervical HPV16 infection that either progressed to CIN3+ or cleared (not recorded which).

With respect to this clone: Germline is not matched at one junction end, which may reflect a read error. The DNA ends 3 residues before the CDR3 does, and the rest of the CDR3 is filled in from the germline J gene. The sample holds other DNA sequences that translate to the same CDR3. The chain is built from TRBV30 and TRBJ1-3; D is perhaps TRBD1 (6 bases). The germline CDR1 and CDR2 sequences are GTSNPN and SVGIG (reference sequence). The length of the CDR3 is 12 residues. The CDR3 loop reads CAQDRAGNTIYF. The CDR3 bases that were read are TGTGCCCAGGACAGAGCTGGAAACACA.

Worth noting for this clone: Read sequence stops 3 residues before the CDR3 end, and the germline J gene provides the missing end. The chain employs TRBV30 and TRBJ2-2, with D hard to call. CDR1 is GTSNPN, CDR2 SVGIG, per germline (reference sequence). CDR3 size: 13 residues. Incomplete CDR3 DNA: TGTGCCTGGAGTCCCCTGTCCAGCGCACCG. It translates to CAWSPLSSAP. The full-length CDR3 reads as CAWSPLSSAPLFF.

To note about this clone: The read ends 3 residues before the CDR3 terminus; that terminus is restored from the germline J gene. The chain employs TRBV20-1 and TRBJ2-7, with D maybe TRBD1 (6 bases). The V gene's germline CDR1 is DFQATT and CDR2 SNEGSKA (reference sequence). The CDR3 contains 14 residues. The ends were cut back, 1 base at V and 2 bases at J, with 12 bases in the middle. The CDR3 is CSARAGTTTYEQYF. The sequenced CDR3 bases are TGCAGTGCTAGAGCCGGGACAACCACCTACGAG.